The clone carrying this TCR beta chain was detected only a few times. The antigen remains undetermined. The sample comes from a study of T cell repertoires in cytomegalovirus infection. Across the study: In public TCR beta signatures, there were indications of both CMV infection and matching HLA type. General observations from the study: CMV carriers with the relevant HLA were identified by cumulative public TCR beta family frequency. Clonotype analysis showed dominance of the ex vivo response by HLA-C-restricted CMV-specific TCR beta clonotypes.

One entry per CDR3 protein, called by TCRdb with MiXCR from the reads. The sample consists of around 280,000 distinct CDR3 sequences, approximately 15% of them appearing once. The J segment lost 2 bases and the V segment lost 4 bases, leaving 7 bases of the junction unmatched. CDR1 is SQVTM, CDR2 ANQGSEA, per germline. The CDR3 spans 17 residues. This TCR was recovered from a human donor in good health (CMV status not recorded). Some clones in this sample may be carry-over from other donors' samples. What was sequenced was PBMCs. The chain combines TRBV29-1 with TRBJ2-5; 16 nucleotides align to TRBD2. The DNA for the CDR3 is TGCAGCGTTGCGGGACTAGCGGGAGGGCCGGGGCAAGAGACCCAGTACTTC. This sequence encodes CSVAGLAGGPGQETQYF.